The 23 T cell receptor beta chains in this list originate from one sample, sequenced in a study of vaccination and CD4 T cells after COVID-19. Treatment: roughly 10-day PBMC culture with coronavirus spike peptide pools or control peptides (ViraFEST assay). Antigens of these TCRs are unknown. Cultured CD4+ T cell DNA was sequenced using the Oncomine TCR Beta short-read assay. TCRdb fed the PCR reads into MiXCR, producing one record per CDR3 protein. The profile shows about 19,000 distinct CDR3 sequences, 45% to 65% of them singletons. Sequencing used CD4+ T cells from blood, cultured in vitro, obtained before SARS-CoV-2 vaccination. The receptors stem from a human donor who had recovered from COVID-19.

About this clonotype: The junction differs from germline at one of its ends, possibly a read error. The V gene is TRBV28, the J gene TRBJ2-7; TRBD1 is a possible D gene (7 bases). Looked up from germline, CDR1 is MDHEN and CDR2 is SYDVKM. This CDR3 region has 14 residues. The CDR3 protein is CDSSLQGRSYEQYF. The CDR3 DNA sequence: TGTGACAGCAGTTTACAGGGGAGGTCCTACGAGCAGTACTTC.

The V call is TRBV6-5, the J call TRBJ2-5, with D possibly being TRBD2 (6 bases). CDR1 is MNHEY and CDR2 is SVGAGI in the germline V gene. This CDR3 contains 15 residues. V dropped 2 bases and J dropped 5 bases, with 15 bases sitting between them. The CDR3 DNA follows: TGTGCCAGCAGTTACCTAGCGCGCGGGATGGAGACCCAGTACTTC. This gives the protein CASSYLARGMETQYF.

The J gene is TRBJ1-6, the V gene TRBV20-1; D perhaps matches TRBD1 (6 bases). Trimming pared 4 bases from V and 7 bases from J, leaving 26 bases between. The germline CDR1 and CDR2 sequences are DFQATT and SNEGSKA (reference sequence). The CDR3 loop spans 18 amino acids. The DNA for the CDR3 is TGCAGTGCTATCCCCGGGGGCCACTCACCCCCTCGGAATTCACCCCTCCACTTT. Its protein product is CSAIPGGHSPPRNSPLHF.

This clonotype showed up just once. The chain employs TRBV29-1 and TRBJ2-1; 7 bases align to TRBD2. The CDR3 has 12 amino acids. Germline lookup yields CDR1 SQVTM and CDR2 ANQGSEA. With 4 bases clipped from V and 8 bases from J, the junction kept 5 bases outside the gene matches. This CDR3 is CSVVMAGDEQFF. CDR3 DNA sequence: TGCAGCGTTGTCATGGCGGGAGATGAGCAGTTCTTC.

Concerning this clonotype itself: This may arise from a read error, as a much more abundant clone is one base away. V and J are TRBV15 and TRBJ2-3; 11 nucleotides match TRBD2. CDR3 length equals 15 residues. Germline CDR1 is LNHNV and CDR2 is YYDKDF (reference sequence). In DNA form, the CDR3 reads TGTGCCACCAGCACGGGACTAGCGGACTCAGATACGCAGTGTTTT. It yields the protein CATSTGLADSDTQCF.

This clonotype turned up a few times. This sequence joins TRBV15 and TRBJ1-1; 8 nucleotides align to TRBD1. J gave up 9 bases and V 0 bases, and 3 bases lay outside the gene matches. CDR3 length: 13 residues. Per the germline V gene, CDR1 is LNHNV and CDR2 is YYDKDF (reference sequence). The CDR3 DNA reads as TGTGCCACCAGCAGAGACAGGGGGCGTCAAGCTTTCTTT. Its protein is CATSRDRGRQAFF.

Note on this clonotype: Relative to the germline gene, one junction end is altered; a read error may explain this. The chain uses TRBV19 and TRBJ1-2, with D unclear. CDR1 and CDR2 from the germline V gene are LNHDA and SQIVND (reference sequence). CDR3 size: 14 residues. CDR3 DNA sequence: TGTACCAGTAGACGCACGCGGGGAAACTATGGCTACACCTTC. Translating gives CTSRRTRGNYGYTF.

The chain joins TRBV19 to TRBJ1-3; no firm D call. Germline CDR1 LNHDA, CDR2 SQIVND (reference sequence). This CDR3 has 15 residues. V was cut by 3 bases and J by 0 bases, with 9 bases left in between. The CDR3 coding sequence is TGTGCCAGTAGTATCAGGTACTTCTCTGGAAACACCATATATTTT. As protein: CASSIRYFSGNTIYF.

This clonotype was seen more than once but under ten times. This chain joins TRBV2 and TRBJ1-2; TRBD1 might be the D (6 bases). Trimming removed 11 bases at V and 7 bases at J, with 17 bases between. CDR1 and CDR2 from the germline V gene are SNHLY and FYNNEI. The CDR3 is 12 residues long. CDR3 nucleotide sequence: TGTGCCGGCTCACAGGGCATTGCTGGCTACACCTTC. Encoded protein: CAGSQGIAGYTF.

There are a few counts of this clonotype. The V gene is TRBV27, the J gene TRBJ2-5; D may be TRBD1 (5 bases). V was trimmed by 6 bases and J by 2 bases, leaving 16 bases between them. There are 15 residues in the CDR3. The germline V gene encodes CDR1 MNHEY and CDR2 SMNVEV (reference sequence). The CDR3 here is CASSRLGVPQETQYF. CDR3 nucleotide sequence: TGTGCCAGCAGCCGGTTAGGGGTTCCGCAAGAGACCCAGTACTTC.

This clonotype has just a few counts. The V and J genes are TRBV15 and TRBJ1-5; TRBD1 matches at 8 bases. This CDR3 is 16 amino acids long. Trimming took 2 bases from V and 0 from J; bases not matched to a gene: 3. Looked up from germline, CDR1 is LNHNV and CDR2 is YYDKDF (reference sequence). The CDR3 here is CATSRRTGISNQPQHF. CDR3 DNA sequence: TGTGCCACCAGCAGAAGGACAGGGATTAGCAATCAGCCCCAGCATTTT.

V gene TRBV9 combines with J gene TRBJ2-1; D is possibly TRBD2 (5 bases). The V gene's germline CDR1 is SGDLS and CDR2 YYNGEE. The V end lost 0 bases, the J end lost 3 bases, and 13 bases lay between the germline ends. The CDR3 sequence is 16 residues long. As DNA, the CDR3 is TGTGCCAGCAGCGTAGGAGGGTCCCGTCGCTACAATGAGCAGTTCTTC. Protein: CASSVGGSRRYNEQFF.

Only a few counts were recorded for this clonotype. The chain combines TRBV20-1 with TRBJ2-6, with D possibly being TRBD1 (5 bases). Trimming removed 3 bases at V and 0 bases at J, with 15 bases between. The CDR3 spans 17 residues. Germline values: CDR1 DFQATT, CDR2 SNEGSKA (reference sequence). This CDR3 is CSARDPTATSGANVLTF. DNA for the CDR3: TGCAGTGCTAGGGATCCGACAGCGACCTCTGGGGCCAACGTCCTGACTTTC.

This sequence joins TRBV5-1 and TRBJ2-3, with a possible D match to TRBD2 (6 bases). The CDR3 has 14 residues. V was clipped by 8 bases and J by 1 base, with 14 bases between them. The germline V gene encodes CDR1 SGHRS and CDR2 YFSETQ. The CDR3 region is CASRRERGTDTQYF. The CDR3 bases are TGCGCCAGTCGCCGCGAGCGGGGCACAGATACGCAGTATTTT.

This clonotype turned up a few times. The V gene is TRBV10-3, the J gene TRBJ1-2, with TRBD1 as a possible D gene (5 bases). Trimming took off 4 bases at V and 2 bases at J, with 5 bases between the two ends. The CDR3 length is 12 residues. Germline CDR1 ENHRY, CDR2 SYGVKD. The CDR3 DNA is TGTGCCATCAGTGGACAGAACTATGGCTACACCTTC. It codes for CAISGQNYGYTF.

The chain recombines TRBV2 with TRBJ2-3; D is uncertain. Germline V lookup: CDR1 SNHLY, CDR2 FYNNEI. This CDR3 region has 15 residues. Trimming cost V 3 bases and J 4 bases, with 14 bases left between them. The CDR3 region has the DNA TGTGCCAGCAGTGATAACGGAGCCACTGCAGATACGCAGTATTTT. This encodes CASSDNGATADTQYF. Complete variable domain (other parts from reference TRBV2 and TRBJ2-3): EPEVTQTPSHQVTQMGQEVILRCVPISNHLYFYWYRQILGQKVEFLVSFYNNEISEKSEIFDDQFSVERPDGSNFTLKIRSTKLEDSAMYFCASSDNGATADTQYFGPGTRLTVL.

This clonotype has a handful of counts. This chain connects TRBV2 to TRBJ2-5; 7 bases align to TRBD2. Germline V gives CDR1 SNHLY, CDR2 FYNNEI. V trimming: 3 bases; J trimming: 5 bases; junction bases outside the gene matches: 15. The CDR3 loop spans 17 amino acids. The CDR3 DNA reads TGTGCCAGCAGTGATTTGGGGGTAGCGGGTTTAGGCGAGACCCAGTACTTC. Protein: CASSDLGVAGLGETQYF. Full variable domain (remainder filled in from reference TRBV2 and TRBJ2-5): EPEVTQTPSHQVTQMGQEVILRCVPISNHLYFYWYRQILGQKVEFLVSFYNNEISEKSEIFDDQFSVERPDGSNFTLKIRSTKLEDSAMYFCASSDLGVAGLGETQYFGPGTRLLVL.

The chain carries TRBV19 and TRBJ2-2; TRBD2 aligns across 8 bases. The CDR3 consists of 15 residues. Germline V gene data show CDR1 as LNHDA and CDR2 as SQIVND (reference sequence). Losses at the gene ends were 6 bases for V and 6 bases for J; bases not matched to a gene: 9. The CDR3, as DNA: TGTGCCAGTAGAAAGTTCGGGACTAGGGCCGGGGAGCTGTTTTTT. The encoded protein is CASRKFGTRAGELFF.

The chain joins TRBV20-1 to TRBJ2-7, with D tentatively TRBD1 (6 bases). The ends were cut back, 3 bases at V and 4 bases at J, with 13 bases in the middle. CDR1 DFQATT and CDR2 SNEGSKA come from the germline V gene (reference sequence). CDR3 length equals 13 residues. CDR3 protein: CSASRDQGYEQYF. The CDR3 nucleotides are TGCAGTGCTAGTCGGGACCAGGGGTACGAGCAGTACTTC.

This chain joins TRBV6-2 or TRBV6-3 and TRBJ2-3; D perhaps matches TRBD2 (5 bases). This CDR3 spans 14 amino acids. From germline, CDR1 is MNHEY and CDR2 SVGEGT. The germline V and J ends were trimmed by 7 bases and 9 bases, with 20 bases remaining between them. The DNA of the CDR3 is TGTGCCAGCAATCCCGCGGGCGGAAGGCGGACGCAGTATTTT. Translating gives CASNPAGGRRTQYF.

This chain links TRBV29-1 with TRBJ2-3; 12 nucleotides match TRBD2. V trimming: 5 bases; J trimming: 3 bases; junction bases outside the gene matches: 6. Germline assignment: CDR1 SQVTM and CDR2 ANQGSEA. The length of the CDR3 is 15 residues. Written as DNA, the CDR3 is TGCAGCGTTACGACTAGCGGGAGACGTACAGATACGCAGTATTTT. Translation gives CSVTTSGRRTDTQYF.

This clonotype was observed a handful of times. The J gene is TRBJ1-2, the V gene TRBV7-2; the match to TRBD1 covers 8 bases. Germline assignment: CDR1 SGHTA and CDR2 FQGNSA. The CDR3 consists of 15 residues. J gave up 2 bases and V 5 bases, and 7 bases lay outside the gene matches. CDR3 in amino acids: CASSPTGTGNYGYTF. DNA for the CDR3: TGTGCCAGCAGCCCTACCGGGACAGGCAACTATGGCTACACCTTC. Combining the CDR3 with reference TRBV7-2 and TRBJ1-2 gives the whole variable domain GAGVSQSPSNKVTEKGKDVELRCDPISGHTALYWYRQSLGQGLEFLIYFQGNSAPDKSGLPSDRFSAERTGGSVSTLTIQRTQQEDSAVYLCASSPTGTGNYGYTFGSGTRLTVV.

This sequence joins TRBV4-1 and TRBJ1-5; 7 nucleotides match TRBD1. V gave up 2 bases and J gave up 5 bases; unmatched junction bases: 9. CDR1 MGHRA and CDR2 YSYEKL come from the germline V gene. CDR3 length equals 16 residues. As DNA, the CDR3 is TGCGCCAGCAGCCAAACACTTGGCAGGGGGTATCAGCCCCAGCATTTT. This encodes CASSQTLGRGYQPQHF.